This TCR beta chain originates from a study of OX40 agonist ivuxolimab in advanced cancers. About the investigation overall: The costimulatory receptor OX40 (CD134) was targeted by ivuxolimab, a fully human IgG2 agonistic monoclonal antibody. Peripheral TCRbeta sequencing was intended to test whether TCR sequence diversity was altered and clonal T-cell expansion was caused by ivuxolimab. The paper covers the monotherapy dose-escalation part of the phase I ivuxolimab trial, which included N ≈ 57 patients. Partial responses were achieved by three dose-escalation patients, of whom one had hepatocellular carcinoma and two had cutaneous melanoma. Prior anti-PD-1, anti-PD-L1 or anti-CTLA-4 therapy was permitted, and checkpoint inhibitors had been received by roughly 40% of dose-escalation patients. Intravenous ivuxolimab was administered to patients every 2 weeks at six dose levels: 0.01, 0.1, 0.3, 1.5, 3 and 10 mg/kg. Of the approximately 50 dose-escalation patients, hepatocellular carcinoma was present in roughly 19, melanoma in about 15, renal cell carcinoma in 9 and head and neck cancer in 9. A male proportion of under 85% and a mean age of 60 years, ranging from about 23 to 90, were recorded for the dose-escalation cohort. What the research found in general, with its limitations: On average, CD8+ T cells showed more expanded clones than CD4+ T cells after ivuxolimab. In partial responders in the 0.1-3.0 mg/kg groups, normalized peripheral clonal expansion was found to be among the lowest, especially among CD8+ T cells. Low levels of normalized T-cell clonal expansion were also seen in some patients who did not respond. Clonal expansion of both CD4+ and CD8+ blood T cells was observed from baseline to week 6 at doses 0.1 to 3.0 mg/kg. The antigen specificity of the clonally expanded peripheral T cells was not determined.

The trial excluded patients who had a history of autoimmune disease or were on systemic immunosuppression. In every dose cohort, peripheral blood was drawn for TCR sequencing at baseline, cycle 4 day 1, and cycle 7 day 1. The samples were taken from a phase I, first-in-human, multicenter, open-label dose-escalation trial of ivuxolimab. Adults with locally advanced or metastatic melanoma, renal cell carcinoma, hepatocellular carcinoma or head and neck squamous cell carcinoma were enrolled in the trial. Before TCR sequencing, CD4+ T cells and CD8+ T cells were sorted from peripheral blood as separate populations. Points on this clone: The specificity of this receptor is unknown. No quality values exist for individual bases; no much larger clone is one base distant.

Looking up the germline V gene yields CDR1 WSHSY and CDR2 SAAADI. From the cysteine up to the phenylalanine, the CDR3 has a length of 19 residues. The retained sequence is limited to the CDR3, 57 bases, with the frame set at the first base. Trimming takes 6 bases off V and 4 bases off J; junction bases not matched to a gene: 14. Genomic DNA was isolated from the sorted cells so that the TCRbeta CDR3 region could be sequenced. TCRbeta CDR3 regions were sequenced using the immunoSEQ Assay. This is the immuneACCESS table as TCRdb keeps it, with only in-frame sequences that have V and J called. A part of the clones is gone; compared with another copy, unresolved V genes explain less than half, and the rest is unexplained. The sample yields about 73,000 clones; 92% were counted once. Clones ranked in the top ten supply about 0.42% of the sample.

The clonotype originates from an adult with an advanced solid tumor such as melanoma, head and neck, liver or kidney cancer. The starting material was CD4+ or CD8+ T cells sorted from blood, obtained in a trial of the OX40 agonist ivuxolimab. The chain couples TRBV10-2 to TRBJ2-3, with 15 central nucleotides matching TRBD2. The CDR3: CASSPFGLAGGPNPDTQYF. The sequence in DNA is TGCGCCAGCAGCCCATTCGGACTAGCGGGAGGGCCGAACCCAGATACGCAGTATTTT.